The T cell receptor beta chain described here comes from a study of OX40 agonist ivuxolimab in advanced cancers. About the study: Those enrolled were about 80% male, with a mean age of roughly 60 years and ages from about 20 to 85. In three patients, partial responses were observed, one with hepatocellular carcinoma and two with cutaneous melanoma.

In germline, CDR1 is SGHTA, CDR2 FQGNSA. The V end was cut by 1 base, the J end by 6 bases, with 9 bases between. The CDR3 has 13 amino acids. Study results and caveats: The study observed clonal expansion of CD4+ and CD8+ blood T cells by week 6 at 0.1 to 3.0 mg/kg.

TCRdb's table, derived via immunoSEQ multiplex PCR, lists solely in-frame clones and lacks some. The table lists roughly 76,000 clones, around 84% of them singletons. Worth noting for this clone: Antigen: not known.

The chain is built from TRBV7-2 and TRBJ1-2, with D uncertain. Sequenced here: CD4+ or CD8+ T cells sorted from blood, sampled in a trial of the OX40 agonist ivuxolimab. The clonotype comes from an adult with an advanced solid tumor such as melanoma, head and neck, liver or kidney cancer. The CDR3 nucleotides read TGTGCCAGCAGCTTAGGCTTTCGAAATGGCTACACCTTC. Translation: CASSLGFRNGYTF.